This T cell receptor (beta chain) was captured by sequencing in a study of response to subunit inactivated influenza vaccine. Overall study results and limits: T cells newly recruited by each seasonal influenza vaccination are few, the authors suggested.

TCRdb itself ran the RT-PCR reads through MiXCR, one entry per CDR3 protein. The repertoire holds 710,000 or so distinct CDR3 sequences, with more than 15% as singletons. Comment on this clonotype: Antigen unknown.

CDR3 length: 15 amino acids. V shed 7 bases and J shed 10 bases, with 23 bases lying between them. This clonotype originated in a man between 50 and 59 years old who received an inactivated influenza vaccine. The source material was PBMCs from blood, sampled about 12 days after vaccination. The chain joins TRBV12-3 or TRBV12-4 to TRBJ2-1; possibly TRBD2 for D (6 bases). The CDR3 coding sequence is TGTGCCAGCATTCATAGGGACTCCCTGGGTGGCGAGCAGTTCTTC. Amino acids: CASIHRDSLGGEQFF.